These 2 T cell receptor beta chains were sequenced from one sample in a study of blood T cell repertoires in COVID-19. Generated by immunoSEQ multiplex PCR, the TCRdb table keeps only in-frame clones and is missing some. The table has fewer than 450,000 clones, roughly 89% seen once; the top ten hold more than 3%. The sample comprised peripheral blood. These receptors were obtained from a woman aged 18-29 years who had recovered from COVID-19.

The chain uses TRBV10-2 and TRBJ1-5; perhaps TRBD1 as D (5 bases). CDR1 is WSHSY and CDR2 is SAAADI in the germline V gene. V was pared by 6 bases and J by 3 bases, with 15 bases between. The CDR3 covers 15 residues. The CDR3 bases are TGCGCCAGCAGGGGCGGGGCAGATCACAATCAGCCCCAGCATTTT. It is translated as CASRGGADHNQPQHF.

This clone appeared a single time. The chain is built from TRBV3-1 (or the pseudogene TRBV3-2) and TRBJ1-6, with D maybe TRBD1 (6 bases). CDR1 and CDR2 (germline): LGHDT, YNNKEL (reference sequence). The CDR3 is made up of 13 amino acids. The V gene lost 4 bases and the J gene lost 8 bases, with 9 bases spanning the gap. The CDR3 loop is CASSPRQDSPLHF. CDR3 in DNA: TGTGCCAGCAGCCCCAGACAGGATTCACCCCTCCACTTT.